What follows describes a single T cell receptor (beta chain). The antigen is not known. The CDR3 totals 15 residues. Trimming left V 1 base short and J 0 bases short, with 8 bases between. The germline V gene has CDR1 SGHDN and CDR2 FVKESK. The sample's treatment: oral pan-JAK inhibitor, 5-10 mg twice daily. Collected material from alopecia areata patients comprised lesional scalp punch biopsies and peripheral blood. This sample was taken from a study of CD8+ T cells in alopecia areata. Study-level information: Treated patients took oral tofacitinib at 5 to 10 mg twice daily.

General study points: Given one nonresponder, whether baseline CD8+ expansion relates to response remains uncertain. Both scalp clonality and the expanded CD8+ clones among the top 100 showed a significant decrease with tofacitinib.

Sequencing templates came from extracted RNA that was reverse transcribed into cDNA. Assay used: immunoSEQ multiplex PCR; TCRdb lists only in-frame clones, some missing. The table shows some 200,000 clones, with approximately 47% occurring only once. This TCR was sampled from a human donor with alopecia areata. The J gene is TRBJ2-3, the V gene TRBV14, with D tentatively TRBD1 (5 bases). The sample was CD4+ T cells sorted from blood, taken between weeks 36 and 40, from a patient treated with tofacitinib. CDR3 nucleotides: TGTGCCAGCAGCCAAGGTGGGGCCAGCACAGATACGCAGTATTTT. It codes for CASSQGGASTDTQYF.